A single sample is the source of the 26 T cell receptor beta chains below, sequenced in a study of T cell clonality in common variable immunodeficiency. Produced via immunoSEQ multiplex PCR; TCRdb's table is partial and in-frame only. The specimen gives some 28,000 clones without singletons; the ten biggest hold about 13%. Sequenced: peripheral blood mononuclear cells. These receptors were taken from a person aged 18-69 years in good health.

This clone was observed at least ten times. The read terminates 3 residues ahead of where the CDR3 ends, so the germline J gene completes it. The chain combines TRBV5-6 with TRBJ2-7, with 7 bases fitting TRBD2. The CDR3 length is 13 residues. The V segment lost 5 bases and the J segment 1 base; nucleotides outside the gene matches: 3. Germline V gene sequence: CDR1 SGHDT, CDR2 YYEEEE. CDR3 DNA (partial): TGTGCCAGCAGGGCGGGGGAATCCTACGAG. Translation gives CASRAGESYE. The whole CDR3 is CASRAGESYEQYF.

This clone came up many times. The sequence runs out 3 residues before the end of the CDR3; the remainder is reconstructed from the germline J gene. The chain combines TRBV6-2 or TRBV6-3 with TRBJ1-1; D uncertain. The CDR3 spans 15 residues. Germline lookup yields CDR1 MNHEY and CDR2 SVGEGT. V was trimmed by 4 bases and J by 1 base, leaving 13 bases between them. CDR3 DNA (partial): TGTGCCAGCAGTTTTTCCACCCGGGGGAACACTGAA. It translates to CASSFSTRGNTE. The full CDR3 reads CASSFSTRGNTEAFF.

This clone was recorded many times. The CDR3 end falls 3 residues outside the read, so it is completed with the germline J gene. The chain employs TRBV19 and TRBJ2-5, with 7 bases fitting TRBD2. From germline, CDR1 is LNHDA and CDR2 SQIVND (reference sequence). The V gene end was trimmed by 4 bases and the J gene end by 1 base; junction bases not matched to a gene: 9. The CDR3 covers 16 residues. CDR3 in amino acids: CASSSRGSGSQETQYF. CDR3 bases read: TGTGCCAGTAGTAGCCGGGGTAGCGGGTCCCAAGAGACC.

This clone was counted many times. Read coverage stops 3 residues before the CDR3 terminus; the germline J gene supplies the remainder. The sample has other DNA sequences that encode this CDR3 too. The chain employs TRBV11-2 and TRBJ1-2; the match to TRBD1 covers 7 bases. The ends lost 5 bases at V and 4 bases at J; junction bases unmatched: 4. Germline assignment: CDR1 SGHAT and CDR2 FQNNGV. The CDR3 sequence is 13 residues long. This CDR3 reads CASSPTGPYGYTF. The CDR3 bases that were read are TGTGCCAGCAGCCCGACAGGGCCCTATGGC.

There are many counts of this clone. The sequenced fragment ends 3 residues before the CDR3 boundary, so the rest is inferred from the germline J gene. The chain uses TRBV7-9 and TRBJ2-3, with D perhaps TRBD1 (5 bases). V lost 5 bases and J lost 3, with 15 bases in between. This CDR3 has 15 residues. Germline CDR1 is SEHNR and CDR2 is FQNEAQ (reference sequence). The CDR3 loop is CASSLDTLRTDTQYF. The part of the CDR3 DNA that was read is TGTGCCAGCAGCCTGGACACCCTGAGGACAGATACG.

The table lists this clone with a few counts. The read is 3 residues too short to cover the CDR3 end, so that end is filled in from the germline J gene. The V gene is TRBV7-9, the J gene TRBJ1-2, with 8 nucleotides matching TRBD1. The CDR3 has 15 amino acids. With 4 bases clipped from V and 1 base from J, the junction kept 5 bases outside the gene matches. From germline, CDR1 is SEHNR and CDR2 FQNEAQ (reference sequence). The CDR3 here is CASSYRQGRNYGYTF. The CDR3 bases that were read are TGTGCCAGCAGCTACCGACAGGGGCGTAACTATGGC. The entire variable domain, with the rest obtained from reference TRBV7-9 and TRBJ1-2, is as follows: DTGVSQNPRHKITKRGQNVTFRCDPISEHNRLYWYRQTLGQGPEFLTYFQNEAQLEKSRLLSDRFSAERPKGSFSTLEIQRTEQGDSAMYLCASSYRQGRNYGYTFGSGTRLTVV.

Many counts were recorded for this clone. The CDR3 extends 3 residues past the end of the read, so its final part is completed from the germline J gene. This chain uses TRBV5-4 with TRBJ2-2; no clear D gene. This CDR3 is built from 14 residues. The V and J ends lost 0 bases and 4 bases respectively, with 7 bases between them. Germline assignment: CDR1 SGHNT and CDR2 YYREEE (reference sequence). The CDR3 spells CASSLEGFTGELFF. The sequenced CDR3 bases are TGTGCCAGCAGCTTGGAGGGTTTCACCGGGGAG.

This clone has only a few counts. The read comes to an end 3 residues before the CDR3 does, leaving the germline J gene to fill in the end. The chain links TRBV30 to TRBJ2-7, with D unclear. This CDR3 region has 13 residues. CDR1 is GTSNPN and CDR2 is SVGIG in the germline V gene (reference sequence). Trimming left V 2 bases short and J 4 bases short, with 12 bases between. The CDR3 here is CAWSPPGRYEQYF. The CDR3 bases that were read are TGTGCCTGGAGTCCCCCGGGTCGTTACGAG.

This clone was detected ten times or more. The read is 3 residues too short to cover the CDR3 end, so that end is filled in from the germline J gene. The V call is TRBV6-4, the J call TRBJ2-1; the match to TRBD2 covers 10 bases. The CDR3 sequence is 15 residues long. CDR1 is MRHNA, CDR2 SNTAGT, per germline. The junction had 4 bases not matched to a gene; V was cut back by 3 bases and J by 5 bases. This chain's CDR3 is CASSESGGANNEQFF. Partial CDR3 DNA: TGTGCCAGCAGTGAGAGCGGGGGGGCCAACAATGAG.

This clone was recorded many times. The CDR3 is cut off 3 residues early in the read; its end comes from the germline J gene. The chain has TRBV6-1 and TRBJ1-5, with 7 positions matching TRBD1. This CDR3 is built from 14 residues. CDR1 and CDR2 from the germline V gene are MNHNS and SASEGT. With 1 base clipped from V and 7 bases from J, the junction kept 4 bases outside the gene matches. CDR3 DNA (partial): TGTGCCAGCAGTGAAGTTCACAGGGGCCAGCCC. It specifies CASSEVHRGQP. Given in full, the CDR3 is CASSEVHRGQPQHF.

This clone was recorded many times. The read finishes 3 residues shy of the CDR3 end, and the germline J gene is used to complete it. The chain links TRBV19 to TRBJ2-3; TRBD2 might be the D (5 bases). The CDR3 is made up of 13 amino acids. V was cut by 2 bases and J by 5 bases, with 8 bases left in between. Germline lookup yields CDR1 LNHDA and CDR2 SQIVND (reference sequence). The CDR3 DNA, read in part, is TGTGCCAGTAGTATACTAGCCCAAGATACG. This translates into CASSILAQDT. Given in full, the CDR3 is CASSILAQDTQYF.

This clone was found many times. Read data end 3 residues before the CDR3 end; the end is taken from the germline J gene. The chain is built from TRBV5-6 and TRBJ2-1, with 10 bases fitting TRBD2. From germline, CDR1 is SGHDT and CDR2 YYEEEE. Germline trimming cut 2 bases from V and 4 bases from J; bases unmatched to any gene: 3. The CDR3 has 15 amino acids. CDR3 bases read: TGTGCCAGCAGCTTACTAGCGGGGTTTTACAATGAG. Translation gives CASSLLAGFYNE. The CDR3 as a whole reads CASSLLAGFYNEQFF. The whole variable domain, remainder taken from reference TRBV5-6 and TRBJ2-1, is DAGVTQSPTHLIKTRGQQVTLRCSPKSGHDTVSWYQQALGQGPQFIFQYYEEEERQRGNFPDRFSGHQFPNYSSELNVNALLLGDSALYLCASSLLAGFYNEQFFGPGTRLTVL.

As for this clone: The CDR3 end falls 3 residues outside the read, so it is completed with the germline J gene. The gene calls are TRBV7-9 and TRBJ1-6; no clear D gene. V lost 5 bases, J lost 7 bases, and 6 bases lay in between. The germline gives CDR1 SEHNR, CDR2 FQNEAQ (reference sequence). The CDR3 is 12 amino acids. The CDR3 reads CASSPLNSPLHF. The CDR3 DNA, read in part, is TGTGCCAGCAGCCCCCTCAATTCACCC.

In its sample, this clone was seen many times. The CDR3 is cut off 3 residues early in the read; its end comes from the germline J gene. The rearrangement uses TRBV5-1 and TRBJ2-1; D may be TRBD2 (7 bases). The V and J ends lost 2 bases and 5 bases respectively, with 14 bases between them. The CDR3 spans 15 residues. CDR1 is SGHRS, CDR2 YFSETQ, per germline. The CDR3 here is CASSFRGAENNEQFF. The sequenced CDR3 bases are TGCGCCAGCAGCTTCCGGGGGGCAGAAAACAATGAG. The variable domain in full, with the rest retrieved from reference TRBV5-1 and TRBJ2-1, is KAGVTQTPRYLIKTRGQQVTLSCSPISGHRSVSWYQQTPGQGLQFLFEYFSETQRNKGNFPGRFSGRQFSNSRSEMNVSTLELGDSALYLCASSFRGAENNEQFFGPGTRLTVL.

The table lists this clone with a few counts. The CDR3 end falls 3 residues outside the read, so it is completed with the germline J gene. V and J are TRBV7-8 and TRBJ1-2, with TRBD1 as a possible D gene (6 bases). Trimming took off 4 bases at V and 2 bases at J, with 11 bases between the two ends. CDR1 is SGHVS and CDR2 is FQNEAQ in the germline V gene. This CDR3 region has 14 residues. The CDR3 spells CASSWGHSNYGYTF. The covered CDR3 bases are TGTGCCAGCAGCTGGGGACATTCGAACTATGGC. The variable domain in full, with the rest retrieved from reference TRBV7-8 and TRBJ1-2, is GAGVSQSPRYKVAKRGQDVALRCDPISGHVSLFWYQQALGQGPEFLTYFQNEAQLDKSGLPSDRFFAERPEGSVSTLKIQRTQQEDSAVYLCASSWGHSNYGYTFGSGTRLTVV.

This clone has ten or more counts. The CDR3 protein is CSARDPQGISYGYTF. The covered CDR3 bases are TGCAGTGCTAGAGATCCCCAGGGAATATCCTATGGC. The gene calls are TRBV20-1 and TRBJ1-2; D possibly corresponds to TRBD1 (5 bases). The sequence runs out 3 residues before the end of the CDR3; the remainder is reconstructed from the germline J gene. Deletions cut 0 bases from V and 4 bases from J, with 15 bases between. CDR3 length equals 15 residues. The germline V gene has CDR1 DFQATT and CDR2 SNEGSKA (reference sequence).

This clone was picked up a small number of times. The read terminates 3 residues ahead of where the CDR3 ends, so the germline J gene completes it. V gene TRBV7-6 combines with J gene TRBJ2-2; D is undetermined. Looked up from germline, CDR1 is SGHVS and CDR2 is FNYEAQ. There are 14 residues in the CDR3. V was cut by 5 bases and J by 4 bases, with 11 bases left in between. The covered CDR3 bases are TGTGCCAGCAGCCGTTTTTCGGGCACCGGGGAG. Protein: CASSRFSGTGE. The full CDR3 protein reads CASSRFSGTGELFF.

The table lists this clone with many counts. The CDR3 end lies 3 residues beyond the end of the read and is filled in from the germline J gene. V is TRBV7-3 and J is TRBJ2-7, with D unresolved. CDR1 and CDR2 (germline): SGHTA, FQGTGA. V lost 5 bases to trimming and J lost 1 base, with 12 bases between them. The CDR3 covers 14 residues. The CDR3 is CASSHSEMSYEQYF. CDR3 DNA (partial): TGTGCCAGCAGCCACTCCGAAATGTCCTACGAG. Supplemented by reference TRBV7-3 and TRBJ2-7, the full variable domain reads GAGVSQTPSNKVTEKGKYVELRCDPISGHTALYWYRQSLGQGPEFLIYFQGTGAADDSGLPNDRFFAVRPEGSVSTLKIQRTERGDSAVYLCASSHSEMSYEQYFGPGTRLTVT.

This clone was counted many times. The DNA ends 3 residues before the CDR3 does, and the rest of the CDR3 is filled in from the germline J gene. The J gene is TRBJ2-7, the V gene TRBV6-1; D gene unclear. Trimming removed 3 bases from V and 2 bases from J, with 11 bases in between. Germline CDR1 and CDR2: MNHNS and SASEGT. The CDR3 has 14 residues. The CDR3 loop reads CASSEGPLPYEQYF. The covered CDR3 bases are TGTGCCAGCAGTGAGGGCCCCCTACCCTACGAG.

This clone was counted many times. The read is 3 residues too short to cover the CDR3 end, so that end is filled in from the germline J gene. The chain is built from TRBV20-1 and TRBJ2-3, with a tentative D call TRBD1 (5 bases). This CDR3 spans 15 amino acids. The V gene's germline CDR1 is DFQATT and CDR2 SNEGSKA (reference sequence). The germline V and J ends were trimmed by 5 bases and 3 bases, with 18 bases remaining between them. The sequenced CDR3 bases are TGCAGTGCTTCTATTAGGGGTTTCAGGACAGATACG. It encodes CSASIRGFRTDT. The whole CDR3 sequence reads CSASIRGFRTDTQYF.

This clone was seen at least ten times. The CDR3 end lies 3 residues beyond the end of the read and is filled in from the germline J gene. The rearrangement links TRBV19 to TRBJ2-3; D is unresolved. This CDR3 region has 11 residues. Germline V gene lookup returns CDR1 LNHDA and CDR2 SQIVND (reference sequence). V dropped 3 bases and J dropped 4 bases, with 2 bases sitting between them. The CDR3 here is CASSIADTQYF. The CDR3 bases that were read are TGTGCCAGTAGTATCGCAGATACG.

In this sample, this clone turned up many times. CDR3 bases read: TGTGCCAGCAGTCCCAACGGACAGGGGACGGAGACC. This codes for CASSPNGQGTET. The complete CDR3 protein is CASSPNGQGTETQYF. The V call is TRBV12-3 or TRBV12-4, the J call TRBJ2-5; 9 nucleotides agree with TRBD1. The read terminates 3 residues before the CDR3 end, so the remaining end is supplied by the germline J gene. V lost 5 bases to trimming and J lost 5 bases; unmatched junction nucleotides: 9. CDR3 size: 15 residues.

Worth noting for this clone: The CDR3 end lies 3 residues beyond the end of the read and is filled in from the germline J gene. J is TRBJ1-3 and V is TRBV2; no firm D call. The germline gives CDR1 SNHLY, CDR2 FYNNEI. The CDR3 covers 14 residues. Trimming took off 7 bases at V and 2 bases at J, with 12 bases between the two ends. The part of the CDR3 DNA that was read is TGTGCCAGCATGACCGGAGCGGCTGGAAACACC. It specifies CASMTGAAGNT. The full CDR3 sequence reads CASMTGAAGNTIYF.

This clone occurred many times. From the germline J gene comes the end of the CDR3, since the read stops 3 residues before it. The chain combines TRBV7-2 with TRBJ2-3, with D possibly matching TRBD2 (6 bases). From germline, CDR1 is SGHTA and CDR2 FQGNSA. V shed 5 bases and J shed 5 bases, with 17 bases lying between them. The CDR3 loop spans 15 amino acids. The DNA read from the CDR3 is TGTGCCAGCAGCGCCAGCGGGCCCTGGGAAGATACG. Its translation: CASSASGPWEDT. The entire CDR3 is CASSASGPWEDTQYF.

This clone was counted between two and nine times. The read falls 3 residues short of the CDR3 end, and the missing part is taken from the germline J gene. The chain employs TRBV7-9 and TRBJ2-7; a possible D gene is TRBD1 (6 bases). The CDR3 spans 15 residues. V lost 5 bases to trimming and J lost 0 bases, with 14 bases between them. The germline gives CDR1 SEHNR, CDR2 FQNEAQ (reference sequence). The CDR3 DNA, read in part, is TGTGCCAGCAGCAAGACAGGACCCAGCTCCTACGAG. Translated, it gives CASSKTGPSSYE. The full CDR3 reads CASSKTGPSSYEQYF.

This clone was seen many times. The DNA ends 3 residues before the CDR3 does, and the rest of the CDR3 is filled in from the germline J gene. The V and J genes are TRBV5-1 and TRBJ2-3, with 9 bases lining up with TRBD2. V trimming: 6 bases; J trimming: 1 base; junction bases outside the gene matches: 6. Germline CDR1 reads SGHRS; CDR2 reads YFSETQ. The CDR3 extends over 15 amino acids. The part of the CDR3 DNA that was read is TGCGCCAGCACCGACGCTAGCGGGGGCACAGATACG. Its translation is CASTDASGGTDT. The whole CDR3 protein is CASTDASGGTDTQYF.